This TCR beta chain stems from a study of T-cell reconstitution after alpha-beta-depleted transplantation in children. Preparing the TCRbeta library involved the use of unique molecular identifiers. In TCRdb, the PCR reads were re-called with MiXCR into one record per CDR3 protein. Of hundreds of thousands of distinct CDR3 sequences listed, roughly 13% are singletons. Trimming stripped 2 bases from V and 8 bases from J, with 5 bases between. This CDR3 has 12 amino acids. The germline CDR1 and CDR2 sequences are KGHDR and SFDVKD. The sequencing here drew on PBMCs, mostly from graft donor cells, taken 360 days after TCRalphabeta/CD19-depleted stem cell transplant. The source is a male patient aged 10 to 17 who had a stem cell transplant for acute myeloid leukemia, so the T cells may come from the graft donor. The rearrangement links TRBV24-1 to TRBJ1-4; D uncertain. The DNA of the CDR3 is TGTGCCACCAGTGATTCGACGGAAAAACTGTTTTTT. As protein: CATSDSTEKLFF.